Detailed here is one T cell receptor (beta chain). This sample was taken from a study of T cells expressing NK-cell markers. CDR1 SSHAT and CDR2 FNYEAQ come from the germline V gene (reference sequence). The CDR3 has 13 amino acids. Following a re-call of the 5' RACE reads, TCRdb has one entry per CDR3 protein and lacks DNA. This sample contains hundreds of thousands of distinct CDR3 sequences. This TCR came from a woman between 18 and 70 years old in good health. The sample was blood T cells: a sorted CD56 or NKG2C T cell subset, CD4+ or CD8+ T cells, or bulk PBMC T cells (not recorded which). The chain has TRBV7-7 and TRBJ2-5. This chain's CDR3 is CASSLPRGETQYF. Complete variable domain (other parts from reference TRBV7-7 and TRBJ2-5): GAGVSQSPRYKVTKRGQDVTLRCDPISSHATLYWYQQALGQGPEFLTYFNYEAQPDKSGLPSDRFSAERPEGSISTLTIQRTEQRDSAMYRCASSLPRGETQYFGPGTRLLVL.